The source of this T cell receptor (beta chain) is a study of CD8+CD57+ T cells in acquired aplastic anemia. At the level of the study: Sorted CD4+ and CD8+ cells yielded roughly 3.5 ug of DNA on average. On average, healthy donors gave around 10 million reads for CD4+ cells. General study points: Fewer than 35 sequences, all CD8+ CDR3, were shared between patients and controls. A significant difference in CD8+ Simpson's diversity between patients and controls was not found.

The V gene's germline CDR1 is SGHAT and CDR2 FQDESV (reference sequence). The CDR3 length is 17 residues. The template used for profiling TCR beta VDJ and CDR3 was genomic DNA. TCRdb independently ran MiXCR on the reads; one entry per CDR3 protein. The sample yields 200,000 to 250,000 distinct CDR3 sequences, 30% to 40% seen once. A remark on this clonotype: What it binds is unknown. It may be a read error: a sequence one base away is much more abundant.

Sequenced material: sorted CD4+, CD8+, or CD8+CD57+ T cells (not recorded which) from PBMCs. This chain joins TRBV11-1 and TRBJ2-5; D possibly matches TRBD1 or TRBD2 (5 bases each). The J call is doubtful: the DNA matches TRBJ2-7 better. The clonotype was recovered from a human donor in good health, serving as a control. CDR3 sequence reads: CATSPKHYGTGGYEQYF. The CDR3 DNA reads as TGTGCCACCAGCCCTAAACACTATGGCACAGGAGGCTACGAGCAGTACTTC.